A selection of T cell receptor beta chains follows, all from one sample in a study of spatial heterogeneity in lung cancer. TCRdb re-called the 5' RACE reads through MiXCR, storing one row per CDR3 protein. This sample has fewer than 65,000 distinct CDR3 sequences, with about 6.6% found just once. Sequenced material: PBMCs, taken at surgery. The receptors stem from a female donor with early-stage non-small cell lung cancer. CDR3s include the opening cysteine and the closing phenylalanine or tryptophan. D genes are given only for firm matches. Only some rows state a clone size, as once, few, many or a class for expanded clones.

V gene,clone size,J gene,D gene,CDR3 protein,CDR3 DNA
TRBV3-1,many,TRBJ2-7,.,CASSQGTQAGEQYF,TGTGCCAGCAGCCAAGGGACCCAAGCAGGCGAGCAGTACTTC
TRBV3-1,many,TRBJ2-3,.,CASSQRNGVTDTQYF,TGTGCCAGCAGCCAACGAAACGGGGTCACAGATACGCAGTATTTT
TRBV29-1,.,TRBJ2-1,.,CSAGELGNNEQFF,TGCAGCGCGGGGGAGCTTGGGAACAATGAGCAGTTCTTC
TRBV11-3,many,TRBJ2-1,TRBD2,CASSLLVAGVNEQFF,TGTGCCAGCAGCCTCCTCGTAGCGGGAGTCAATGAGCAGTTCTTC
TRBV7-9,many,TRBJ2-5,TRBD1,CASSSSGTGETQYF,TGTGCCAGCAGCTCCTCCGGGACAGGGGAGACCCAGTACTTC
TRBV4-1,.,TRBJ2-3,.,CASSQERRDTDTQYF,TGCGCCAGCAGCCAAGAAAGGCGGGACACAGATACGCAGTATTTT
TRBV28,few,TRBJ2-2,.,CASSSFGKLNTGELFF,TGTGCCAGCAGTTCTTTCGGGAAGCTGAACACCGGGGAGCTGTTTTTT
TRBV5-1,.,TRBJ2-3,.,CASEGQRTDTQYF,TGCGCCAGCGAAGGACAGCGCACAGATACGCAGTATTTT
TRBV14,few,TRBJ2-3,TRBD2,CASSLLSGRGSSTDTQYF,TGTGCCAGCAGCCTTCTTAGCGGGAGGGGCTCTAGCACAGATACGCAGTATTTT
TRBV14,many,TRBJ2-7,.,CASSHEYEQYF,TGTGCCAGCAGCCACGAGTACGAGCAGTACTTC
TRBV6-1,many,TRBJ2-1,.,CASSGSILPPHNEQFF,TGTGCCAGCAGTGGGTCGATCCTCCCGCCCCACAATGAGCAGTTCTTC
TRBV5-6,few,TRBJ1-1,TRBD1,CASSTPTGGRTEAFF,TGTGCCAGCAGCACACCGACAGGGGGAAGGACTGAAGCTTTCTTT
TRBV27,many,TRBJ1-4,.,CASSFSGGTEKLFF,TGTGCCAGCAGTTTCTCCGGGGGGACTGAAAAACTGTTTTTT
TRBV7-3,.,TRBJ2-1,.,CASSLTPPSDEQFF,TGTGCCAGCAGCTTAACCCCTCCTTCCGATGAGCAGTTCTTC
TRBV19,.,TRBJ1-4,.,CASSAPAGGALEKLFF,TGTGCCAGTAGTGCCCCCGCGGGGGGGGCATTGGAAAAACTGTTTTTT
TRBV11-2,few,TRBJ1-1,.,CASSLTGWGEAFF,TGTGCCAGCAGCTTAACAGGTTGGGGGGAAGCTTTCTTT
TRBV6-5,few,TRBJ2-3,TRBD2,CASSYGAGAGDTQYF,TGTGCCAGCAGTTACGGAGCGGGGGCCGGGGATACGCAGTATTTT
TRBV11-3,many,TRBJ2-7,.,CASSQWTDSYEQYF,TGTGCCAGCAGCCAATGGACGGACTCCTACGAGCAGTACTTC
TRBV10-2,.,TRBJ2-7,TRBD2,CASSGTKSYEQYF,TGCGCCAGCAGCGGGACTAAGTCCTACGAGCAGTACTTC
TRBV7-9,many,TRBJ1-2,.,CASSPGPGASDYNYGYTF,TGTGCCAGCAGCCCCGGTCCGGGGGCGTCCGATTATAACTATGGCTACACCTTC
TRBV28,.,TRBJ1-1,.,CASSLSGTAFF,TGTGCCAGCAGTTTATCAGGGACGGCTTTCTTT
TRBV7-4,few,TRBJ1-5,.,CASSLGETWDAQQPQHF,TGTGCCAGCAGCTTAGGGGAGACGTGGGACGCCCAGCAGCCCCAGCATTTT
TRBV2,.,TRBJ1-2,.,CASSRDNYGYTF,TGTGCCAGCAGTAGGGATAACTATGGCTACACCTTC
TRBV5-1,few,TRBJ1-1,.,CASTLGGQMNTEAFF,TGCGCCAGCACCTTAGGGGGGCAGATGAACACTGAAGCTTTCTTT
TRBV3-1,.,TRBJ1-3,.,CASSQEFGPESSGNTIYF,TGTGCCAGCAGCCAAGAATTCGGGCCGGAAAGCTCTGGAAACACCATATATTTT
TRBV10-3,.,TRBJ1-1,TRBD1,CAIRGQHEAFF,TGTGCCATCAGGGGACAGCATGAAGCTTTCTTT
TRBV29-1,many,TRBJ2-2,.,CSVGSRDRYTGELFF,TGCAGCGTTGGCTCCCGAGACAGATACACCGGGGAGCTGTTTTTT
TRBV7-9,few,TRBJ2-3,.,CASSPGGTSTDTQYF,TGTGCCAGCAGCCCTGGGGGCACTAGCACAGATACGCAGTATTTT
TRBV14,many,TRBJ2-3,.,CASSQDFKGTQYF,TGTGCCAGCAGCCAAGATTTCAAGGGAACGCAGTATTTT
TRBV5-1,.,TRBJ2-6,TRBD1,CASSPTGSNSGANVLTF,TGCGCCAGCAGCCCGACAGGGTCTAACTCTGGGGCCAACGTCCTGACTTTC
TRBV12-3/TRBV12-4,many,TRBJ1-1,.,CASSTGYRAEAFF,TGTGCCAGCTCAACAGGATACAGGGCTGAAGCTTTCTTT
TRBV7-2,few,TRBJ2-3,.,CASSFPGSTDTQYF,TGTGCCAGCAGCTTCCCAGGAAGCACAGATACGCAGTATTTT
TRBV29-1,many,TRBJ1-1,.,CSVVDLTGAEAFF,TGCAGCGTTGTCGACTTAACGGGCGCTGAAGCTTTCTTT
TRBV20-1,.,TRBJ2-3,TRBD1,CSAPDRGGTDTQYF,TGCAGTGCCCCTGACAGGGGGGGCACAGATACGCAGTATTTT
TRBV9,many,TRBJ1-4,.,CASSVGGGNEKLFF,TGTGCCAGCAGCGTAGGCGGGGGTAATGAAAAACTGTTTTTT
TRBV6-1,.,TRBJ1-1,.,CASSDPGPGTEAFF,TGTGCCAGCAGTGATCCGGGGCCCGGCACTGAAGCTTTCTTT
TRBV7-9,many,TRBJ1-4,.,CASSTPRKSGLGEKLFF,TGTGCCAGCAGCACACCGCGGAAATCCGGGCTTGGTGAAAAACTGTTTTTT
TRBV6-1,many,TRBJ2-5,.,CASSETGGQETQYF,TGTGCCAGCAGTGAAACTGGGGGCCAAGAGACCCAGTACTTC
TRBV6-2/TRBV6-3,many,TRBJ1-2,.,CASSPRPVYYGYTF,TGTGCCAGCAGTCCCCGCCCGGTTTACTATGGCTACACCTTC
TRBV6-5,many,TRBJ1-4,TRBD1,CASSYSRQGWDEKLFF,TGTGCCAGCAGTTACTCCAGACAGGGCTGGGATGAAAAACTGTTTTTT
TRBV27,.,TRBJ1-4,TRBD1,CTSSLVARKGARGEKLFF,TGCACCAGCAGTTTGGTGGCGCGAAAGGGGGCGAGGGGAGAAAAACTGTTTTTT
TRBV27,many,TRBJ2-3,.,CASSLYGSTDTQYF,TGTGCCAGCAGTTTATACGGGAGCACAGATACGCAGTATTTT
TRBV2,.,TRBJ1-6,TRBD1,CASTEGQVTF,TGTGCCAGCACCGAGGGACAGGTTACTTTT